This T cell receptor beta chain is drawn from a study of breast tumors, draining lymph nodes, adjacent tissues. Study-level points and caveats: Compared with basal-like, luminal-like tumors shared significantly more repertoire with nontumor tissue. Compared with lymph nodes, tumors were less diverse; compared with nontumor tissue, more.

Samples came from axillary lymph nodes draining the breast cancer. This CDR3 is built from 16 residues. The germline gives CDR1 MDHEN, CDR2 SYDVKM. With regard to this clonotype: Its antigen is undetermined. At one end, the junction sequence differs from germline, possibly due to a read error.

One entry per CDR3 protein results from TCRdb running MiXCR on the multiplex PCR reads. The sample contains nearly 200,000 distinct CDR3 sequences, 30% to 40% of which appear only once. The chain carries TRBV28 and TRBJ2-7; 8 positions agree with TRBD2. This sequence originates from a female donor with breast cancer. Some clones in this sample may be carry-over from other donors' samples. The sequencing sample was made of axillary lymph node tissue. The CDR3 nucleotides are TGTGCCAGCAGTTTGACGAGCGGGAGTGTCTCCCACGAGCAGTACTTC. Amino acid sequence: CASSLTSGSVSHEQYF.